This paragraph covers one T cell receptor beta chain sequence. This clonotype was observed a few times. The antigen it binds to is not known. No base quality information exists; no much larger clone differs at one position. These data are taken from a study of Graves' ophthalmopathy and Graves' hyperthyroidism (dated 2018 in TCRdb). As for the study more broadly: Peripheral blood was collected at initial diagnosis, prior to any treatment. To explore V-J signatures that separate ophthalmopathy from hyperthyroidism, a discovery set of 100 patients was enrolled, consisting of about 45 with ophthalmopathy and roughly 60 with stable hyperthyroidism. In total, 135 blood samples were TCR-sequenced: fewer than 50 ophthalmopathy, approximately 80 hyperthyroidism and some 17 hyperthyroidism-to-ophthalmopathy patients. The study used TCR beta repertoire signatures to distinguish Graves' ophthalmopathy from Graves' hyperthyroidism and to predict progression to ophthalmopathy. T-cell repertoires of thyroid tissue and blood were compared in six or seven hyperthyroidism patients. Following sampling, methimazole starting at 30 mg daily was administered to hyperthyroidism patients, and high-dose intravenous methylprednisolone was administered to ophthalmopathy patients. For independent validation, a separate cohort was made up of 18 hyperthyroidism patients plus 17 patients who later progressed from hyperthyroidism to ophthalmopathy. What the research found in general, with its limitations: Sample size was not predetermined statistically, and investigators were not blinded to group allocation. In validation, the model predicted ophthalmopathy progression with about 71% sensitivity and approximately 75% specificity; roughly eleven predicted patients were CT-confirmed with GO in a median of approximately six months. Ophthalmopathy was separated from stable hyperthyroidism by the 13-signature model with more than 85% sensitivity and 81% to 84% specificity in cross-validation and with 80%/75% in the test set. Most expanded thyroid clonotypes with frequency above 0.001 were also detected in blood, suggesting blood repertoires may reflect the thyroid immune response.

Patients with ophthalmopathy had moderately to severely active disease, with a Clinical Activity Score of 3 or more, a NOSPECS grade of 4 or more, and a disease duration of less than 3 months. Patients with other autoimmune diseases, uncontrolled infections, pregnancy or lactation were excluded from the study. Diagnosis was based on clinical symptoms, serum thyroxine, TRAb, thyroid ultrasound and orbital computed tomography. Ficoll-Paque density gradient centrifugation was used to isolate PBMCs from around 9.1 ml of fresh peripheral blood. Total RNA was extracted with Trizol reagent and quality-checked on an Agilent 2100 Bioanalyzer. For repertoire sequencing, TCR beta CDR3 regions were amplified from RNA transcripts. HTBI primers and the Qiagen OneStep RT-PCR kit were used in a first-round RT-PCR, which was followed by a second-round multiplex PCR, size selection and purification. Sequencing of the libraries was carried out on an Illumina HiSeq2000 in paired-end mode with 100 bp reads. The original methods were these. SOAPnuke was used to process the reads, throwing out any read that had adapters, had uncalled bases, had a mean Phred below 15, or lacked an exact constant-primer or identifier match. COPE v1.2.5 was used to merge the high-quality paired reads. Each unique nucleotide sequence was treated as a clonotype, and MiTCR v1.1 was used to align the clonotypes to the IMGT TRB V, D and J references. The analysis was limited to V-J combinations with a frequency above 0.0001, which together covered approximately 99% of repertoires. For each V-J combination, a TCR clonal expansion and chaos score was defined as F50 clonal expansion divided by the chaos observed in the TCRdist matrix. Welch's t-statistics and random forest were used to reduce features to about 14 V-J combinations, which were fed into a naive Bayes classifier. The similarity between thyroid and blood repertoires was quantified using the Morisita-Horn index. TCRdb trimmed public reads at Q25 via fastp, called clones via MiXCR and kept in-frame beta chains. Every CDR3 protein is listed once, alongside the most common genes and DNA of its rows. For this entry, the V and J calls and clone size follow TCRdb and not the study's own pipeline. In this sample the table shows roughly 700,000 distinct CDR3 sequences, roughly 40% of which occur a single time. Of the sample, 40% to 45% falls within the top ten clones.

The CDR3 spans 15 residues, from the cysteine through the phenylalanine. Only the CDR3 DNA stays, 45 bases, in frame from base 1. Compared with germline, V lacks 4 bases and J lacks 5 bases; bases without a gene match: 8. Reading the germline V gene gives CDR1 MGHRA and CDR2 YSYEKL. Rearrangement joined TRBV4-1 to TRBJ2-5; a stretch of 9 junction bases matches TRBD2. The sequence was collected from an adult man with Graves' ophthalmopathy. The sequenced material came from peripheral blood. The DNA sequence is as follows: TGCGCCAGCAGCCCCCTCGAGCGGGGGGAGGAGACCCAGTACTTC. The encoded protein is CASSPLERGEETQYF.